Shown below are 9 T cell receptor beta chains from a single sample sequenced in a study of vaccination and CD4 T cells after COVID-19. No antigen has been identified for these receptors. Described treatment: approximately 10-day PBMC culture with coronavirus spike peptide pools or control peptides (ViraFEST assay). Cultured CD4+ T cell DNA was sequenced using the Oncomine TCR Beta short-read assay. TCRdb ran MiXCR on the PCR reads and lists one entry per CDR3 protein. The sample includes 14,000 to 15,000 distinct CDR3 sequences, roughly 43% of them seen just once. The sequenced sample was CD4+ T cells from blood, cultured in vitro. Source of these receptors: a human donor who had recovered from COVID-19.

Only a few counts were recorded for this clonotype. V usage is TRBV19 and J usage is TRBJ1-1; D may be TRBD1 (5 bases). Germline V gene data show CDR1 as LNHDA and CDR2 as SQIVND (reference sequence). The CDR3 runs 15 residues. The V end lost 3 bases, the J end lost 4 bases, and 15 bases lay between the germline ends. CDR3 bases: TGTGCCAGTAGTATTCCGGGACGGATTCCCACTGAAGCTTTCTTT. Amino acids: CASSIPGRIPTEAFF.

The V gene is TRBV27, the J gene TRBJ2-5; 9 nucleotides match TRBD2. Per the germline V gene, CDR1 is MNHEY and CDR2 is SMNVEV (reference sequence). J gave up 5 bases and V 8 bases, and 9 bases lay outside the gene matches. This CDR3 is 14 amino acids long. The CDR3 nucleotides read TGTGCCAGCGGTGGACTAGCGATGGGGGAGACCCAGTACTTC. Encoded protein: CASGGLAMGETQYF.

The sample holds a few counts of this clonotype. The chain joins TRBV20-1 to TRBJ2-7, with TRBD2 matching over 9 bases. V gave up 3 bases and J gave up 6 bases; unmatched junction bases: 12. The V gene's germline CDR1 is DFQATT and CDR2 SNEGSKA (reference sequence). The CDR3 consists of 15 residues. The CDR3 coding sequence is TGCAGTGCTAGGAACAGCGGGAGGCCCGAAGCCGAGCAGTACTTC. Translation: CSARNSGRPEAEQYF.

The V call is TRBV19, the J call TRBJ1-5; D unclear. The V and J ends lost 3 bases and 2 bases respectively, with 8 bases between them. CDR3 length: 14 amino acids. Germline CDR1 is LNHDA and CDR2 is SQIVND (reference sequence). CDR3 sequence reads: CASSIVGGNQPQHF. The DNA of the CDR3 is TGTGCCAGTAGTATTGTCGGTGGCAATCAGCCCCAGCATTTT. The full variable domain, completed using reference TRBV19 and TRBJ1-5, is DGGITQSPKYLFRKEGQNVTLSCEQNLNHDAMYWYRQDPGQGLRLIYYSQIVNDFQKGDIAEGYSVSREKKESFPLTVTSAQKNPTAFYLCASSIVGGNQPQHFGDGTRLSIL.

J is TRBJ2-6 and V is TRBV19; D is unclear. The CDR3 contains 15 residues. The V gene lost 5 bases and the J gene lost 2 bases, with 10 bases spanning the gap. Per germline, CDR1 LNHDA and CDR2 SQIVND (reference sequence). CDR3 sequence: CASSPSLPGANVLTF. CDR3 bases: TGTGCCAGTAGTCCATCCTTGCCTGGGGCCAACGTCCTGACTTTC.

This sequence joins TRBV2 and TRBJ2-5, with 9 bases fitting TRBD1. CDR1 is SNHLY, CDR2 FYNNEI, per germline. This CDR3 has 15 amino acids. The V and J ends lost 6 bases and 3 bases, in that order; junction bases with no gene match: 8. CDR3 residues: CASSGQGILKETQYF. CDR3 nucleotide sequence: TGTGCCAGCAGCGGACAGGGGATACTCAAAGAGACCCAGTACTTC.

The CDR3 region has the DNA TGTGCCAGCGAGGACAGGGCAATGAACACTGAAGCTTTCTTT. This gives the protein CASEDRAMNTEAFF. V and J are TRBV6-1 and TRBJ1-1; 8 bases fit TRBD1. This CDR3 spans 14 amino acids. Per the germline V gene, CDR1 is MNHNS and CDR2 is SASEGT. V was pared by 8 bases and J by 0 bases, with 5 bases of the junction left unmatched.

The J gene is TRBJ2-1, the V gene TRBV28; the D gene could be TRBD1 or TRBD2 (5 bases each). Deletions cut 5 bases from V and 10 bases from J, with 15 bases between. The CDR3 is 13 residues long. CDR1 and CDR2 from the germline V gene are MDHEN and SYDVKM. CDR3 loop: CASSPPGWGEQFF. In DNA form, the CDR3 reads TGTGCCAGCAGTCCCCCGGGGTGGGGCGAGCAGTTCTTC.

This clonotype was seen a few times. The chain recombines TRBV7-2 with TRBJ2-6, with TRBD1 matching 7 bases. The CDR3 runs 15 residues. Germline trimming cut 5 bases from V and 6 bases from J; bases unmatched to any gene: 7. Germline V CDR1 and CDR2: SGHTA, FQGNSA. The CDR3 here is CASSVDRAQANVLTF. The CDR3 nucleotides are TGTGCCAGCAGCGTCGACAGGGCCCAGGCCAACGTCCTGACTTTC.